This TCR beta chain came from a study of blood T cell repertoires in COVID-19. The table came from immunoSEQ multiplex PCR; TCRdb's copy has only in-frame clones and leaves some out. The table has fewer than 35,000 clones, 90% to 95% seen once; the top ten hold 3% to 4.5%. Per germline, CDR1 SGHRS and CDR2 YFSETQ. V lost 5 bases and J lost 6; bases outside the gene matches: 4. The CDR3 extends over 14 amino acids. The specimen was peripheral blood. The V gene is TRBV5-1, the J gene TRBJ2-2, with 10 bases fitting TRBD2. The clonotype comes from a man aged 60-69 years with acute or convalescent COVID-19. CDR3 nucleotides: TGCGCCAGCAGACTAGCGGGATTCGCCGGGGAGCTGTTTTTT. Its translation: CASRLAGFAGELFF.